These T cell receptor beta chains were read from a single sample in a study of CD4 T cells in relation to SARS-CoV-2 and coronaviruses. Sequencing was performed with immunoSEQ multiplex PCR; in TCRdb, only in-frame clones are kept and a portion is missing. The profile covers 58,000 or so clones, with about 91% appearing a single time and roughly 0.39% taken by the ten largest. Sequences were obtained from naive CD4+ T cells from PBMCs. The receptors come from an adult with COVID-19. CDR3s include the opening cysteine and the closing phenylalanine or tryptophan. D genes are given only for firm matches. Clone size is not always given. Where it is, it says once, few, many or a class for expanded clones.

-	TRBV18	TRBJ2-2	-	14	CASSPGVNTGELFF	TGTGCCAGCTCACCGGGGGTAAACACCGGGGAGCTGTTTTTT
-	TRBV18	TRBJ2-7	-	16	CASSPRTVGPADEQYF	TGTGCCAGCTCACCAAGGACGGTAGGTCCAGCCGACGAGCAGTACTTC
-	TRBV18	TRBJ2-3	-	15	CASSPNGLQTDTQYF	TGTGCCAGCTCACCAAACGGTCTGCAAACAGATACGCAGTATTTT
-	TRBV30	TRBJ2-7	TRBD1	15	CAWSISGGRSYEQYF	TGTGCCTGGAGTATATCAGGGGGTAGGTCCTACGAGCAGTACTTC
-	TRBV5-1	TRBJ2-6	-	16	CASSLTPRSGANVLTF	TGCGCCAGCAGCTTAACCCCCAGATCTGGGGCCAACGTCCTGACTTTC
-	TRBV30	TRBJ2-7	TRBD1	14	CAWRRTGLTYEQYF	TGTGCCTGGAGGCGGACAGGGCTAACCTACGAGCAGTACTTC
-	TRBV28	TRBJ2-2	-	17	CASSSPGRPPTPGELFF	TGTGCCAGCAGTTCCCCGGGACGTCCCCCCACCCCCGGGGAGCTGTTTTTT
-	TRBV15	TRBJ2-7	-	13	CATSRTGGYEQYF	TGTGCCACCAGCAGGACAGGAGGCTACGAGCAGTACTTC
-	TRBV6-5	TRBJ2-5	TRBD1	14	CASRPQGAEETQYF	TGTGCCAGCAGGCCACAGGGGGCGGAGGAGACCCAGTACTTC
-	TRBV5-4	TRBJ2-2	TRBD2	16	CASRAGTSGNTGELFF	TGTGCCAGCAGAGCCGGGACTAGCGGGAACACCGGGGAGCTGTTTTTT
few	TRBV7-3	TRBJ2-7	-	12	CASSFRSGEQYF	TGTGCCAGCAGCTTCCGTTCGGGTGAGCAGTACTTC
-	TRBV2	TRBJ2-5	TRBD2	15	CASRRASGGPETQYF	TGTGCCAGCAGGCGAGCTAGCGGGGGGCCGGAGACCCAGTACTTC
-	TRBV28	TRBJ2-1	TRBD2	13	CASAGGVRNEQFF	TGTGCCAGCGCGGGAGGAGTTCGGAATGAGCAGTTCTTC
-	TRBV11-2	TRBJ2-1	-	14	CASSLGPPRIEQFF	TGTGCCAGCAGCTTGGGACCGCCACGGATCGAGCAGTTCTTC
-	TRBV11-2	TRBJ2-1	TRBD2	18	CASSTRPGLAGAYNEQFF	TGTGCCAGCAGCACAAGACCGGGACTAGCGGGAGCATACAATGAGCAGTTCTTC
-	TRBV2	TRBJ2-2	-	14	CASSVVKNTGELFF	TGTGCCAGCAGTGTAGTGAAGAACACCGGGGAGCTGTTTTTT
-	TRBV18	TRBJ2-3	-	15	CASSPGSGSTDTQYF	TGTGCCAGCTCACCAGGCAGTGGCAGCACAGATACGCAGTATTTT
-	TRBV28	TRBJ2-2	TRBD1	15	CASREQGANTGELFF	TGTGCCAGCAGGGAACAGGGGGCTAACACCGGGGAGCTGTTTTTT
-	TRBV6-2/TRBV6-3	TRBJ2-5	-	14	CASSYRWEYETQYF	TGTGCCAGCAGTTACCGGTGGGAGTACGAGACCCAGTACTTC
-	TRBV6-5	TRBJ1-5	-	15	CASRPSGAWGQPQHF	TGTGCCAGCAGGCCCTCCGGGGCCTGGGGTCAGCCCCAGCATTTT
-	TRBV18	TRBJ2-7	TRBD1	14	CATRTGTGPYEQYF	TGTGCCACCAGAACCGGGACAGGCCCCTACGAGCAGTACTTC
-	TRBV3-1/TRBV3-2	TRBJ1-5	-	17	CASSQERKTMEDQPQHF	TGTGCCAGCAGCCAAGAGAGGAAAACGATGGAAGATCAGCCCCAGCATTTT
-	TRBV2	TRBJ2-1	TRBD2	15	CASSEETSEEEEQFF	TGTGCCAGCAGTGAAGAGACTAGCGAAGAGGAAGAGCAGTTCTTC
-	TRBV7-3	TRBJ2-2	TRBD1	17	CASSLYSGGSDTGELFF	TGTGCCAGCAGCCTATACTCAGGGGGCTCGGACACCGGGGAGCTGTTTTTT
-	TRBV5-1	TRBJ2-2	-	14	CASSEDPNTGELFF	TGCGCCAGCAGCGAGGACCCTAACACCGGGGAGCTGTTTTTT
-	TRBV5-4	TRBJ2-5	-	14	CASSGNRQGETQYF	TGTGCCAGCAGCGGGAATCGGCAGGGGGAGACCCAGTACTTC
-	TRBV3-1/TRBV3-2	TRBJ2-1	-	11	CASSQGNEQFF	TGTGCCAGCAGCCAAGGCAATGAGCAGTTCTTC
-	TRBV6-6	TRBJ2-3	TRBD2	14	CASRLAGGAHTQYF	TGTGCCAGCAGACTAGCGGGAGGGGCCCATACGCAGTATTTT
-	TRBV11-2	TRBJ2-7	TRBD1	14	CASSYGQVTYEQYF	TGTGCCAGCAGCTACGGACAGGTGACCTACGAGCAGTACTTC
-	TRBV19	TRBJ2-7	-	14	CASSMGYFLYEQYF	TGTGCCAGTAGTATGGGGTACTTCCTCTACGAGCAGTACTTC
-	TRBV28	TRBJ1-5	-	14	CASSLIGANQPQHF	TGTGCCAGCAGTTTAATAGGGGCTAATCAGCCCCAGCATTTT
-	TRBV5-4	TRBJ1-2	TRBD1	14	CASSSAGTDYGYTF	TGTGCCAGCAGCTCCGCCGGGACAGACTATGGCTACACCTTC
-	TRBV4-1	TRBJ2-2	-	15	CASSQAPHTRGELFF	TGCGCCAGCAGCCAAGCCCCACACACCAGGGGGGAGCTGTTTTTT
-	TRBV6-5	TRBJ2-7	TRBD2	14	CASRGAGGPSEQYF	TGTGCCAGCAGAGGGGCGGGAGGGCCTAGCGAGCAGTACTTC
-	TRBV20-1	TRBJ2-2	-	11	CSARGVGELFF	TGCAGTGCGAGGGGGGTCGGGGAGCTGTTTTTT
once	TRBV2	TRBJ2-5	-	12	CASKQGGETQYF	TGTGCCAGCAAACAGGGAGGCGAGACCCAGTACTTC
-	TRBV6-2/TRBV6-3	TRBJ1-1	-	15	CASSYSGAGGTEAFF	TGTGCCAGCAGTTACTCGGGGGCAGGCGGCACTGAAGCTTTCTTT
once	TRBV2	TRBJ1-1	-	15	CASSEDLGWRTEAFF	TGTGCCAGCAGTGAAGATCTGGGATGGAGAACTGAAGCTTTCTTT
-	TRBV5-4	TRBJ2-3	TRBD2	15	CASSPGLASTDTQYF	TGTGCCAGCAGCCCGGGACTAGCGAGCACAGATACGCAGTATTTT
-	TRBV19	TRBJ2-5	-	13	CASTPAEGEAQYF	TGTGCCAGTACTCCCGCGGAGGGCGAGGCCCAGTACTTC
-	TRBV7-2	TRBJ2-3	-	12	CASSPSTDTQYF	TGTGCCAGCAGCCCCAGCACAGATACGCAGTATTTT
-	TRBV19	TRBJ2-2	TRBD1	17	CASSTPRDRRNTGELFF	TGTGCCAGTAGTACGCCCCGGGACAGGAGGAACACCGGGGAGCTGTTTTTT
-	TRBV5-8	TRBJ2-1	-	16	CASSSLRATREDEQFF	TGTGCCAGCAGCTCGCTCCGGGCCACCAGGGAAGATGAGCAGTTCTTC
-	TRBV20-1	TRBJ2-5	TRBD2	15	CSASPLAGGPETQYF	TGCAGTGCTAGTCCACTAGCGGGAGGGCCAGAGACCCAGTACTTC
-	TRBV27	TRBJ2-7	-	14	CASSLDRGGYEQYF	TGTGCCAGCAGTTTAGATAGGGGGGGGTACGAGCAGTACTTC
-	TRBV19	TRBJ2-6	-	13	CASSLSGANVLTF	TGTGCCAGTAGCTTATCTGGGGCCAACGTCCTGACTTTC
-	TRBV9	TRBJ1-1	-	16	CASSVDGGLVNTEAFF	TGTGCCAGCAGCGTAGATGGAGGGCTAGTGAACACTGAAGCTTTCTTT
-	TRBV19	TRBJ2-7	-	14	CASSREKSSLEQYF	TGTGCCAGTAGTAGGGAAAAAAGTTCTCTCGAGCAGTACTTC
-	TRBV25-1	TRBJ1-2	TRBD1	15	CASSEFEGTGTSYTF	TGTGCCAGCAGTGAATTCGAGGGGACAGGAACTAGCTACACCTTC
once	TRBV7-2	TRBJ1-4	-	15	CASRRQVATNEKLFF	TGTGCCAGCAGGAGACAGGTCGCAACTAATGAAAAACTGTTTTTT